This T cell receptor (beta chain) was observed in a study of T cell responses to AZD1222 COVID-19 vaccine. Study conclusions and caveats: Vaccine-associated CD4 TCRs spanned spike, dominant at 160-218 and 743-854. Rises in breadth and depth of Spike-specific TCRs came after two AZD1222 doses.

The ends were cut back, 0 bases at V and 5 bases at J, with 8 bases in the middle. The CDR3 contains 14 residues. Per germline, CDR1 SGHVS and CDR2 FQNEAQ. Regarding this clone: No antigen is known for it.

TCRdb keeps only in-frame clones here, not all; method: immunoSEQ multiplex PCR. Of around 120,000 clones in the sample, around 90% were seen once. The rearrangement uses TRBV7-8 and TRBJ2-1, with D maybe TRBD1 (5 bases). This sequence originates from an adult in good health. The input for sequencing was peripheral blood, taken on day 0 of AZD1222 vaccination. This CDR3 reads CASSLALGDNEQFF. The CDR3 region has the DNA TGTGCCAGCAGCTTAGCGTTAGGGGACAATGAGCAGTTCTTC. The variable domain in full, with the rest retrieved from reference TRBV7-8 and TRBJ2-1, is GAGVSQSPRYKVAKRGQDVALRCDPISGHVSLFWYQQALGQGPEFLTYFQNEAQLDKSGLPSDRFFAERPEGSVSTLKIQRTQQEDSAVYLCASSLALGDNEQFFGPGTRLTVL.